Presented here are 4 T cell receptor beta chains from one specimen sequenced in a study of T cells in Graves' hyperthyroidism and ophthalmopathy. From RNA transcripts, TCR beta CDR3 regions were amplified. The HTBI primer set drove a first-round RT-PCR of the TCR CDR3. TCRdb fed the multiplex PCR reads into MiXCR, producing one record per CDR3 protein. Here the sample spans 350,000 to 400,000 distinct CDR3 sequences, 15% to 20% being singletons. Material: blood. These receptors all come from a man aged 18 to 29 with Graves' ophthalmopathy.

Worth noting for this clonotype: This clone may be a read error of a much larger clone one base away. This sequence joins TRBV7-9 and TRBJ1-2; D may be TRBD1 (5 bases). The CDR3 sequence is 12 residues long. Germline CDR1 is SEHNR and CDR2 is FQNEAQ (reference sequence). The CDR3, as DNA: TGTGCCAGCAGCTTGAGGGACGGAGGCTGCACCTTC. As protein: CASSLRDGGCTF.

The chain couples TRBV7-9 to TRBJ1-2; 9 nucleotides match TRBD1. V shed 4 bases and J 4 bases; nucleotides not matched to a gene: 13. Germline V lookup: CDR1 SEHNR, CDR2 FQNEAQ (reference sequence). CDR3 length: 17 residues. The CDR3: CASSSAVGQGNPYGYTF. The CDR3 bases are TGTGCCAGCAGCTCAGCAGTGGGACAGGGTAATCCCTATGGCTACACCTTC.

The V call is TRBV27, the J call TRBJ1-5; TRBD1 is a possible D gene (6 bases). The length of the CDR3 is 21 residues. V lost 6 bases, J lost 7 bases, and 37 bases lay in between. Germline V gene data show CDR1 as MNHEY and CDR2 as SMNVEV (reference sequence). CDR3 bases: TGTGCCAGCAGAGCCCCCCCTTGGGGGGGCGCCCCCGGGCCCTGTAGGCAGCCCCAGCATTTT. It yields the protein CASRAPPWGGAPGPCRQPQHF.

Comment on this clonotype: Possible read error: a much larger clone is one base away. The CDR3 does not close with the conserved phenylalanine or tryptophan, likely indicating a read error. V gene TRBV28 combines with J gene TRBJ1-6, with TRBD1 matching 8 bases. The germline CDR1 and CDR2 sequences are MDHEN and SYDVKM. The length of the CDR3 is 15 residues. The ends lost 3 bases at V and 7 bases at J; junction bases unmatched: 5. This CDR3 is CASSLSDRDNSPLHL. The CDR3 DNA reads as TGTGCCAGCAGTTTGTCGGACAGGGACAATTCACCCCTCCACCTT.